This T cell receptor (beta chain) was observed in a study of blood T cell repertoires in COVID-19. Study summary: Donors in the United States, Italy and Spain gave samples during acute or convalescent COVID-19.

Germline CDR1 and CDR2: KGHSH and LQKENI. This CDR3 comprises 15 residues. Deletions cut 0 bases from V and 9 bases from J, with 15 bases between. Sequenced by immunoSEQ multiplex PCR; TCRdb stores in-frame clones only, minus some. The profile shows 28,000 or so clones, approximately 86% of them singletons. The material sequenced was peripheral blood. The receptor comes from a man between 60 and 75 years old with COVID-19, enrolled during active disease. The rearrangement links TRBV18 to TRBJ1-3, with D uncertain. CDR3 sequence reads: CASSPPAATGGTIYF. Written as DNA, the CDR3 is TGTGCCAGCTCACCACCGGCTGCAACGGGAGGCACCATATATTTT.